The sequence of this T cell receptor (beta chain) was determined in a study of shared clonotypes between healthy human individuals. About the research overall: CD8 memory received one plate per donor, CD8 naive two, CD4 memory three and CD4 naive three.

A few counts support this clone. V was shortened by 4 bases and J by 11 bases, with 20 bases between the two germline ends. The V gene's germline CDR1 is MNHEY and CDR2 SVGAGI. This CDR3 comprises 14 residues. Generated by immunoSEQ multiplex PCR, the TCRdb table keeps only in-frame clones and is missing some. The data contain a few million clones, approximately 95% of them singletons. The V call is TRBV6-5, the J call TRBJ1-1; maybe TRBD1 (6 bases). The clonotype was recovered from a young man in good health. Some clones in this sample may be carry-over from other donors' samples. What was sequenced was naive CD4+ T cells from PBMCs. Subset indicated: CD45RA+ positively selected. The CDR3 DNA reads TGTGCCAGCAGTTTCCACAGGGACGTCGCTCGGGCTTTCTTT. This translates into CASSFHRDVARAFF.